This TCR beta chain was recovered during a study of blood T cell repertoires in COVID-19. Participants came from some 23 US areas, aged roughly 18 to 95 years. CDR1 SGHTA and CDR2 FQGNSA come from the germline V gene. This CDR3 has 16 residues. V was trimmed by 9 bases and J by 4 bases, leaving 21 bases between them. Profiling relied on immunoSEQ multiplex PCR, and the TCRdb table lists in-frame clones only, not all of them. The table includes 250,000 to 350,000 clones, approximately 92% detected once. The gene calls are TRBV7-2 and TRBJ2-2; weak D call: TRBD2 (6 bases). The clonotype was recovered from a woman in her twenties or thirties who had recovered from COVID-19. Sequencing was done on a sample of PBMCs or T cells enriched from blood (not recorded which). Here the CDR3 DNA reads TGTGCCAGTTACCGGAGGGCAATCGTTGGCACCGGGGAGCTGTTTTTT. This codes for CASYRRAIVGTGELFF.